The clone carrying this T cell receptor (beta chain) was detected a few times. The target antigen is unknown. Unique molecular identifiers tagged individual cDNA molecules. TCRdb independently ran MiXCR on the 5' RACE reads; one entry per CDR3 protein. Of about 58,000 distinct CDR3 sequences in the sample, roughly 13% are singletons; the top ten hold approximately 10%. This sample is drawn from a study of early T cells in non-severe SARS-CoV-2 infection. Germline loops: CDR1 MNHEY, CDR2 SVGAGI. This CDR3 region has 13 residues. Trimming removed 4 bases at V and 2 bases at J, with 9 bases between. Broader study findings: Sequences matched to VDJdb favored anti-spike CD8 responses, while private and CD4 specificities were missed.

The TCR sequence derives from an adult who was a healthcare worker with PCR-confirmed SARS-CoV-2 infection or an uninfected control (not recorded which). The chain carries TRBV6-5 and TRBJ2-7, with a weak D call TRBD1 (5 bases). The material sequenced was whole blood. The DNA of the CDR3 is TGTGCCAGCAGTTGGGGCGGCCCCTACGAGCAGTACTTC. Translated, it gives CASSWGGPYEQYF.